This T cell receptor beta chain was recovered during a study of CD8 T cells in ankylosing spondylitis. Study conclusions and caveats: Previously reported in reactive arthritis synovial fluid and blood were some of the motif variants. Among TCR beta sequences, a motif of eight or nine highly homologous variants appeared characteristic of ankylosing spondylitis blood. The study looked at matched synovial fluid samples from ankylosing spondylitis patients. Disease-linked clones were reported to be significantly enriched there. Disease-linked clones, CD8+, were relatively rare in peripheral blood.

Construction of TCR beta libraries was performed using quantitative 5'-RACE with molecular barcodes. One entry per CDR3 protein results from TCRdb running MiXCR on the 5' RACE reads. The data show some 450,000 distinct CDR3 sequences, 17% seen once. A note on this clonotype: The antigen is unknown.

This CDR3 is 14 amino acids long. Trimming removed 3 bases from V and 5 bases from J; junction bases left unmatched: 7. Germline CDR1 and CDR2: DFQATT and SNEGSKA (reference sequence). This receptor was obtained from a male donor with ankylosing spondylitis. The rearrangement joins TRBV20-1 to TRBJ1-2; 9 positions agree with TRBD1. The specimen was blood, either unsorted or a sorted T cell fraction (not recorded which). CDR3: CSASRDRESYGYTF. The DNA of the CDR3 is TGCAGTGCTAGCCGGGACAGGGAAAGTTATGGCTACACCTTC.